This T cell receptor beta chain was documented in a study of T cells in Graves' hyperthyroidism and ophthalmopathy. There were TCR beta CDR3 regions amplified from RNA transcripts. Using the HTBI primer set, a first-round RT-PCR was run on the TCR CDR3. Each CDR3 protein gets one entry after TCRdb re-called the multiplex PCR reads with MiXCR. The sample lists about 130,000 distinct CDR3 sequences; roughly a fifth were seen once. This clonotype was found many times. This CDR3 is built from 14 residues. V lost 6 bases to trimming and J lost 6 bases; unmatched junction nucleotides: 8. The clonotype originates from a woman between 50 and 59 years old with Graves' hyperthyroidism that later progressed to Graves' ophthalmopathy. V is TRBV12-3 or TRBV12-4 and J is TRBJ1-1, with 9 nucleotides matching TRBD1. Sample: blood. The CDR3: CASSLDRGWAEAFF. Here the CDR3 DNA reads TGTGCCAGCAGCCTCGACAGGGGGTGGGCTGAAGCTTTCTTT.